A single sample is the source of the 24 T cell receptor beta chains below, sequenced in a study of cytomegalovirus exposure and HLA in healthy donors. Method: immunoSEQ multiplex PCR; TCRdb's copy keeps in-frame clones and lacks some. Here the sample spans approximately 120,000 clones, about 88% being singletons. Sequences were obtained from PBMCs. The origin of the receptors is a woman younger than 35 in good health and CMV-seronegative.

The gene calls are TRBV27 and TRBJ1-6; weak D call: TRBD1 (6 bases). V lost 2 bases and J lost 6, with 11 bases in between. Germline V gene sequence: CDR1 MNHEY, CDR2 SMNVEV (reference sequence). The CDR3 is 15 residues long. DNA for the CDR3: TGTGCCAGCAGTTTAGGGGGCCCACCTAATTCACCCCTCCACTTT. It codes for CASSLGGPPNSPLHF.

This chain links TRBV7-2 with TRBJ2-7, with TRBD2 identical over 11 bases. The trim removed 6 bases at V and 5 bases at J, leaving 12 bases unmatched. Germline CDR1 SGHTA, CDR2 FQGNSA. The CDR3 length is 16 residues. CDR3 protein: CASSPSTSGKIHEQYF. CDR3 DNA sequence: TGTGCCAGCAGTCCCTCGACTAGCGGGAAAATCCACGAGCAGTACTTC.

The chain employs TRBV2 and TRBJ2-3; TRBD2 matches at 7 bases. With 7 bases clipped from V and 0 bases from J, the junction kept 7 bases outside the gene matches. This CDR3 is built from 15 residues. Per the germline V gene, CDR1 is SNHLY and CDR2 is FYNNEI. This chain's CDR3 is CASNRREGSTDTQYF. CDR3 nucleotide sequence: TGTGCCAGCAACAGAAGGGAGGGTAGCACAGATACGCAGTATTTT.

The chain is built from TRBV27 and TRBJ1-5; 7 nucleotides agree with TRBD1. Germline loops: CDR1 MNHEY, CDR2 SMNVEV (reference sequence). Trimming took 4 bases from V and 0 from J; bases not matched to a gene: 6. The CDR3 is made up of 16 amino acids. The CDR3: CASSSQQGGSNQPQHF. CDR3 bases: TGTGCCAGCAGTTCCCAGCAGGGGGGTAGCAATCAGCCCCAGCATTTT.

The chain recombines TRBV4-1 with TRBJ2-1; 7 bases match TRBD2. The length of the CDR3 is 16 residues. Germline V gene lookup returns CDR1 MGHRA and CDR2 YSYEKL. With 0 bases clipped from V and 4 bases from J, the junction kept 6 bases outside the gene matches. The CDR3 coding sequence is TGCGCCAGCAGCCAAGAACCAGCGGGGATTTACAATGAGCAGTTCTTC. It is translated as CASSQEPAGIYNEQFF.

The V gene is TRBV6-8, the J gene TRBJ2-7; D is uncertain. The CDR3 has 16 amino acids. The germline V gene has CDR1 MNHGY and CDR2 SAAAGT. The V and J ends lost 5 bases and 2 bases respectively, with 19 bases between them. Written as DNA, the CDR3 is TGTGCCAGCAGTGGCCATTTGAGACCGACAACCTACGAGCAGTACGTC. Encoded protein: CASSGHLRPTTYEQYV.

This clone showed up just a few times. This chain joins TRBV29-1 and TRBJ1-1; tentatively, D is TRBD1 (5 bases). The CDR3 sequence is 13 residues long. Trimming stripped 4 bases from V and 7 bases from J, with 16 bases between. The V gene's germline CDR1 is SQVTM and CDR2 ANQGSEA. In nucleotides, the CDR3 is TGCAGCGTTGTCTCGGGAGGGGACGGTGAAGCTTTCTTT. Amino acid sequence: CSVVSGGDGEAFF.

V gene TRBV2 combines with J gene TRBJ1-2; maybe TRBD1 (5 bases). The germline CDR1 and CDR2 sequences are SNHLY and FYNNEI. The CDR3 sequence is 11 residues long. Trimming took off 7 bases at V and 7 bases at J, with 10 bases between the two ends. CDR3 region: CASTREAGYTF. The CDR3 region has the DNA TGTGCCAGCACCAGGGAGGCTGGCTACACCTTC.

The J gene is TRBJ2-7, the V gene TRBV28; 7 bases line up with TRBD1. CDR1 and CDR2 (germline): MDHEN, SYDVKM. CDR3 length equals 15 residues. With 4 bases clipped from V and 0 bases from J, the junction kept 6 bases outside the gene matches. The CDR3 reads CASSSAGTDSYEQYV. In nucleotides, the CDR3 is TGTGCCAGCAGTTCAGCCGGGACAGACTCCTACGAGCAGTACGTC.

This clone was observed once. The rearrangement joins TRBV9 to TRBJ2-2; 7 bases match TRBD1. CDR3 length: 14 residues. The germline CDR1 and CDR2 sequences are SGDLS and YYNGEE. V dropped 3 bases and J dropped 4; count of bases not matched to a gene: 3. CDR3 in DNA: TGTGCCAGCAGCGAGGGACAGAGCACCGGGGAGCTGTTTTTT. Its translation: CASSEGQSTGELFF.

The chain recombines TRBV18 with TRBJ1-1; 7 nucleotides align to TRBD1. The CDR3 sequence is 12 residues long. Germline V gives CDR1 KGHSH, CDR2 LQKENI. V shed 4 bases and J 11 bases; nucleotides not matched to a gene: 7. The CDR3 bases are TGTGCCAGCTCACGTGACAGGGAATTGGCTTTCTTT. Translating gives CASSRDRELAFF.

The V and J genes are TRBV16 and TRBJ1-5; TRBD1 matches at 11 bases. J gave up 4 bases and V 4 bases, and 6 bases lay outside the gene matches. Germline assignment: CDR1 KGHSY and CDR2 FQNENV. This CDR3 contains 16 residues. Here the CDR3 reads CASSPFGQGANQPQHF. CDR3 sequence (DNA): TGTGCCAGCAGCCCTTTCGGACAGGGGGCGAATCAGCCCCAGCATTTT.

The chain combines TRBV11-2 with TRBJ2-2, with 12 bases lining up with TRBD2. Trimming cost V 3 bases and J 1 base; bases outside gene matches: 9. Germline lookup yields CDR1 SGHAT and CDR2 FQNNGV. This CDR3 has 19 amino acids. CDR3 nucleotides: TGTGCCAGCAGCTTTACGGCTAGCGGGGGGGCCGGGAACACCGGGGAGCTGTTTTTT. It specifies CASSFTASGGAGNTGELFF.

The chain is built from TRBV27 and TRBJ1-2; 7 nucleotides agree with TRBD1. Germline loops: CDR1 MNHEY, CDR2 SMNVEV (reference sequence). J lost 3 bases, V lost 4 bases, and 5 bases had no gene match. This CDR3 contains 14 residues. The CDR3 protein is CASSSNRGYYGYTF. In nucleotides, the CDR3 is TGTGCCAGCAGTTCCAACAGGGGTTACTATGGCTACACCTTC.

The genes are TRBV2 and TRBJ1-1, with TRBD1 matching 7 bases. CDR1 SNHLY and CDR2 FYNNEI come from the germline V gene. The CDR3 is made up of 14 amino acids. V lost 5 bases and J lost 2; bases outside the gene matches: 5. DNA for the CDR3: TGTGCCAGCAGTTCCCCAGGGGGTAACACTGAAGCTTTCTTT. Residues: CASSSPGGNTEAFF.

This clone was seen more than once but under ten times. V usage is TRBV4-1 and J usage is TRBJ1-5; the match to TRBD1 covers 7 bases. Germline CDR1 reads MGHRA; CDR2 reads YSYEKL. The V segment lost 4 bases and the J segment 11 bases; nucleotides outside the gene matches: 11. This CDR3 has 14 amino acids. The CDR3 sequence is CASSRDLDRPSQHF. The CDR3 DNA reads TGCGCCAGCAGCCGGGACTTGGACAGGCCGTCCCAGCATTTT.

This chain joins TRBV28 and TRBJ2-2; TRBD2 matches at 16 bases. V shed 6 bases, J shed 7 bases, and the junction held 8 bases outside the gene matches. The CDR3 sequence is 17 residues long. Germline CDR1 and CDR2: MDHEN and SYDVKM. Here the CDR3 reads CASRTGLAGGFGGELFF. In DNA form, the CDR3 reads TGTGCCAGCAGAACGGGACTAGCGGGGGGGTTTGGCGGGGAGCTGTTTTTT.

The V and J genes are TRBV13 and TRBJ2-3, with a weak D call TRBD2 (6 bases). Trimming removed 5 bases from V and 0 bases from J, with 9 bases in between. This CDR3 is 14 amino acids long. Germline CDR1 and CDR2: PRHDT and FYEKMQ (reference sequence). DNA of the CDR3: TGTGCCAGCAGCCTAGCGACTAGCACAGATACGCAGTATTTT. Translated: CASSLATSTDTQYF.

The chain carries TRBV29-1 and TRBJ2-1, with TRBD1 identical over 7 bases. V shed 6 bases, J shed 0 bases, and the junction held 8 bases outside the gene matches. Germline CDR1 and CDR2: SQVTM and ANQGSEA. CDR3 size: 15 residues. This chain's CDR3 is CSVLIQGSSYNEQFF. The CDR3 DNA sequence: TGCAGCGTCCTAATACAGGGGAGCTCCTACAATGAGCAGTTCTTC.

This chain links TRBV28 with TRBJ1-1; 7 bases are shared with TRBD1. Germline V lookup: CDR1 MDHEN, CDR2 SYDVKM. J gave up 11 bases and V 7 bases, and 7 bases lay outside the gene matches. The CDR3 covers 11 residues. The CDR3 DNA reads TGTGCCAGCAAACTAGACAGGGCTGCTTTCTTT. As protein: CASKLDRAAFF.

The rearrangement uses TRBV2 and TRBJ2-1; D is unclear. Germline CDR1 reads SNHLY; CDR2 reads FYNNEI. V was clipped by 7 bases and J by 1 base, with 14 bases between them. The CDR3 is 15 amino acids. CDR3 loop: CASTQQSISYNEQFF. In DNA, the CDR3 is TGTGCCAGCACCCAACAGTCTATATCCTACAATGAGCAGTTCTTC.

This chain uses TRBV5-1 with TRBJ1-1; D unresolved. This CDR3 is 15 amino acids long. The germline V gene has CDR1 SGHRS and CDR2 YFSETQ. V was shortened by 0 bases and J by 2 bases, with 11 bases between the two germline ends. CDR3 amino acids: CASSLVGDTNTEAFF. The CDR3 nucleotides read TGCGCCAGCAGCTTGGTAGGCGACACCAACACTGAAGCTTTCTTT.

This clone was counted between two and nine times. The chain links TRBV6-5 to TRBJ1-2, with 7 positions matching TRBD1. V dropped 7 bases and J dropped 6; count of bases not matched to a gene: 11. CDR1 and CDR2 (germline): MNHEY, SVGAGI. The CDR3 has 14 amino acids. The chain's CDR3 is CASTPQTGKNGYTF. CDR3 DNA sequence: TGTGCCAGCACCCCCCAGACAGGGAAGAATGGCTACACCTTC.

V and J are TRBV27 and TRBJ1-1; no firm D call. Trimming took off 3 bases at V and 1 base at J, with 18 bases between the two ends. There are 17 residues in the CDR3. Germline CDR1 reads MNHEY; CDR2 reads SMNVEV (reference sequence). CDR3 sequence reads: CASSFQPALASNTEAFF. The CDR3 DNA is TGTGCCAGCAGTTTCCAACCTGCCCTTGCGTCGAACACTGAAGCTTTCTTT.